Each of the 10 T cell receptor beta chains below was sequenced from the same sample in a study of blood T cell repertoires in COVID-19. Method: immunoSEQ multiplex PCR; TCRdb's copy keeps in-frame clones and lacks some. The top ten clones hold less than 4.5% of a sample with just over 300,000 clones, 85% to 90% of them seen once. The specimen was PBMCs or T cells enriched from blood (not recorded which). The receptors derive from a man between 25 and 39 years old who had recovered from COVID-19.

V is TRBV10-3 and J is TRBJ2-7; a weak D match, TRBD1 (7 bases). The germline CDR1 and CDR2 sequences are ENHRY and SYGVKD. V was clipped by 10 bases and J by 0 bases, with 16 bases between them. This CDR3 has 14 residues. The CDR3 nucleotides are TGTGCCACCCAGAGGGGGGACAGCTCCTACGAGCAGTACTTC. The encoded protein is CATQRGDSSYEQYF.

The chain carries TRBV30 and TRBJ1-5, with unresolved D. Germline V lookup: CDR1 GTSNPN, CDR2 SVGIG (reference sequence). There are 13 residues in the CDR3. The V end lost 1 base, the J end lost 5 bases, and 9 bases lay between the germline ends. The CDR3 DNA follows: TGTGCCTGGAGTGGGGGAGAGGATCAGCCCCAGCATTTT. This translates into CAWSGGEDQPQHF.

This chain's CDR3 is CASSLGTDYNSPLHF. The CDR3 bases are TGTGCCAGCAGCCTCGGGACAGACTATAATTCACCCCTCCACTTT. The chain links TRBV5-4 to TRBJ1-6; 7 bases are shared with TRBD1. CDR3 length: 15 residues. CDR1 is SGHNT and CDR2 is YYREEE in the germline V gene (reference sequence). V dropped 4 bases and J dropped 3; count of bases not matched to a gene: 4.

The V call is TRBV19, the J call TRBJ1-5; TRBD1 aligns across 8 bases. J lost 0 bases, V lost 3 bases, and 10 bases had no gene match. CDR3 length equals 18 residues. Germline-derived CDR1 and CDR2 are LNHDA and SQIVND (reference sequence). The CDR3 loop reads CASSIGFKTGASNQPQHF. CDR3 DNA sequence: TGTGCCAGTAGTATTGGATTTAAGACAGGGGCTAGCAATCAGCCCCAGCATTTT.

This chain connects TRBV30 to TRBJ1-2; tentative D call: TRBD1 (6 bases). The CDR3 extends over 14 amino acids. CDR1 GTSNPN and CDR2 SVGIG come from the germline V gene (reference sequence). The V end was cut by 4 bases, the J end by 7 bases, with 19 bases between. CDR3 DNA sequence: TGTGCCTGGAACGAGGGCAGGGGAGTTGGTGGCTACACCTTC. Encoded protein: CAWNEGRGVGGYTF.

The V and J genes are TRBV27 and TRBJ1-1; D is undetermined. The CDR3 covers 14 residues. V was pared by 3 bases and J by 5 bases, with 13 bases between. Germline V CDR1 and CDR2: MNHEY, SMNVEV (reference sequence). As DNA, the CDR3 is TGTGCCAGCAGTTTGGGCAGCTTGCCAACTGAAGCTTTCTTT. This sequence encodes CASSLGSLPTEAFF.

The chain couples TRBV2 to TRBJ2-2; 10 positions match TRBD2. This CDR3 is built from 17 residues. Germline V gives CDR1 SNHLY, CDR2 FYNNEI. Germline trimming cut 4 bases from V and 2 bases from J; bases unmatched to any gene: 7. The CDR3 spells CASSVERGGRNTGELFF. DNA for the CDR3: TGTGCCAGCAGTGTAGAGCGGGGGGGCCGCAACACCGGGGAGCTGTTTTTT.

V gene TRBV27 combines with J gene TRBJ1-2; TRBD1 is a possible D gene (6 bases). V lost 6 bases and J 3 bases, leaving 11 bases between the germline ends. This CDR3 spans 13 amino acids. Per the germline V gene, CDR1 is MNHEY and CDR2 is SMNVEV (reference sequence). The CDR3 bases are TGTGCCAGCAGCCGGACAGAGCACTATGGCTACACCTTC. It is translated as CASSRTEHYGYTF.

This chain joins TRBV4-1 and TRBJ2-7; 7 positions match TRBD2. The CDR3 is 15 residues long. CDR1 is MGHRA, CDR2 YSYEKL, per germline. J lost 1 base, V lost 1 base, and 4 bases had no gene match. The CDR3 nucleotides read TGCGCCAGCAGCCAAGCAGGGCGGGGGTCCTACGAGCAGTACTTC. It translates to CASSQAGRGSYEQYF.

The J gene is TRBJ2-2, the V gene TRBV30, with a tentative D call TRBD1 (6 bases). The germline gives CDR1 GTSNPN, CDR2 SVGIG (reference sequence). This CDR3 region has 15 residues. Trimming took off 4 bases at V and 0 bases at J, with 12 bases between the two ends. The CDR3 DNA reads as TGTGCCTGGACCGTATGGGGGCCGAACACCGGGGAGCTGTTTTTT. Its protein product is CAWTVWGPNTGELFF.